The source of this T cell receptor (beta chain) is a study of shared clonotypes between healthy human individuals. Measured with immunoSEQ multiplex PCR; TCRdb has only the in-frame clones, and not every one. The profile shows over a million clones, 98% of them singletons. The germline V and J ends were trimmed by 0 bases and 0 bases, with 19 bases remaining between them. Per germline, CDR1 SGHDT and CDR2 YYEEEE. The CDR3 covers 19 residues. The receptor was isolated from a man aged 30 to 45 in good health. The J gene is TRBJ2-4, the V gene TRBV5-6; perhaps TRBD2 as D (6 bases). The source material was naive CD4+ T cells sorted from blood. Specified subset: CD45RA+ positively selected. CDR3 protein: CASSLDSGSGSLAKNIQYF. DNA for the CDR3: TGTGCCAGCAGCTTGGATAGCGGATCGGGTAGTCTAGCCAAAAACATTCAGTACTTC.